This TCR beta chain was recorded in a study of T-cell reconstitution after alpha-beta-depleted transplantation in children. Trimming left V 4 bases short and J 4 bases short, with 17 bases between. This CDR3 region has 15 residues. Per germline, CDR1 SGHTA and CDR2 FQGNSA. In this sample, this clonotype turned up many times. This sample's TCRbeta library carried unique molecular identifier barcodes. TCRdb processed the PCR reads anew with MiXCR; each CDR3 protein has one entry. The profile covers about 240,000 distinct CDR3 sequences, with more than 10% appearing a single time and about 2.6% taken by the ten largest.

The gene calls are TRBV7-2 and TRBJ2-7, with D perhaps matching TRBD1 (6 bases). This clonotype was obtained from a human donor who donated a stem cell graft to a child with acute lymphoblastic leukemia. The source material was PBMCs from the stem cell graft donor, sampled from the stem cell graft. In nucleotides, the CDR3 is TGTGCCAGCAGCTCACGCCGGACAGCCTCGTACGAGCAGTACTTC. This translates into CASSSRRTASYEQYF.